These T cell receptor beta chains were read from a single sample in a study of cytomegalovirus exposure and HLA in healthy donors. TCRdb's table, derived via immunoSEQ multiplex PCR, lists solely in-frame clones and lacks some. The sample features 60,000 to 75,000 clones, with 1.7% in its top ten. Sequenced sample: PBMCs. Every receptor here comes from a woman in her twenties or thirties in good health and CMV-seronegative. The CDR3 runs from the conserved cysteine through the conserved F or W. A D gene is named only where the DNA matches it firmly. Size values are once, few and many counts, or a class for expanded clones, and some rows have none.

abundance	v_gene	j_gene	d_gene	CDR3aa	CDR3nt
-	TRBV4-1	TRBJ2-7	TRBD2	CASSQGFDSGGGQQYF	TGCGCCAGCAGCCAAGGATTCGATAGCGGGGGGGGTCAGCAGTACTTC
-	TRBV9	TRBJ1-1	-	CASSPYTRTEAFF	TGTGCCAGCAGCCCTTACACTAGGACTGAAGCTTTCTTT
-	TRBV30	TRBJ2-1	TRBD1	CAWSRLGQGADEQFF	TGTGCCTGGAGCCGTTTGGGACAGGGGGCGGATGAGCAGTTCTTC
-	TRBV4-3	TRBJ2-7	-	CASSQVAHKSYEQYF	TGCGCCAGCAGCCAAGTAGCTCACAAGTCCTACGAGCAGTACTTC
-	TRBV28	TRBJ2-3	-	CGVVGGLTDTQYF	TGTGGGGTGGTCGGGGGGCTGACAGATACGCAGTATTTT
-	TRBV30	TRBJ1-6	-	CAWSTRGNSPLHF	TGTGCCTGGAGTACCAGGGGCAATTCACCCCTCCACTTT
-	TRBV28	TRBJ1-5	-	CASRPSRGGNQPQHF	TGTGCCAGCAGACCTAGCAGGGGCGGCAATCAGCCCCAGCATTTT
-	TRBV18	TRBJ2-7	-	CASSPQVRQTYEQYF	TGTGCCAGCTCACCACAGGTTAGACAGACCTACGAGCAGTACTTC
-	TRBV30	TRBJ2-7	-	CAWSSSEQYF	TGTGCCTGGAGTTCGTCTGAGCAGTACTTC
-	TRBV5-6	TRBJ2-3	-	CASSTAGAIADTQYF	TGTGCCAGCAGCACCGCAGGGGCCATTGCAGATACGCAGTATTTT
-	TRBV5-1	TRBJ2-7	-	CASSLVVGGPGEQYF	TGCGCCAGCAGCTTGGTTGTAGGAGGGCCGGGCGAGCAGTACTTC
-	TRBV7-9	TRBJ2-1	-	CASSPIGGNEQFF	TGTGCCAGCAGCCCAATCGGGGGAAATGAGCAGTTCTTC
-	TRBV13	TRBJ2-7	-	CASSPRGLASYEQYF	TGTGCCAGCAGCCCAAGAGGGCTAGCGTCCTACGAGCAGTACTTC
-	TRBV7-9	TRBJ1-4	TRBD1	CASRGTEGNEKLFF	TGTGCCAGCAGAGGGACAGAGGGAAATGAAAAACTGTTTTTT
-	TRBV18	TRBJ2-5	-	CASSRDKETQYF	TGTGCCAGCTCTCGGGACAAAGAGACCCAGTACTTC
-	TRBV19	TRBJ1-1	-	CASSMGVRNTEAFF	TGTGCCAGTAGTATGGGCGTCAGGAACACTGAAGCTTTCTTT
-	TRBV6-5	TRBJ2-3	TRBD2	CASRTGLVGTDTQYF	TGTGCCAGCAGGACGGGACTAGTGGGCACAGATACGCAGTATTTT
-	TRBV6-5	TRBJ2-3	-	CASSSSTDTQYF	TGTGCCAGCAGTTCTAGCACAGATACGCAGTATTTT
-	TRBV29-1	TRBJ2-1	TRBD1	CSSVLRGPYNEQFF	TGCAGCTCTGTCCTCAGGGGGCCCTACAATGAGCAGTTCTTC
-	TRBV6-1	TRBJ2-7	TRBD2	CASSDLVFGRDYEQYF	TGTGCCAGCAGTGATTTAGTCTTCGGGAGGGACTACGAGCAGTACTTC
-	TRBV30	TRBJ1-3	-	CAWSPMSSGNTIYF	TGTGCCTGGAGTCCAATGAGCTCTGGAAACACCATATATTTT
-	TRBV6-5	TRBJ2-7	-	CASSSTSSAYEQYF	TGTGCCAGCAGTTCTACTAGTAGTGCCTACGAGCAGTACTTC
-	TRBV5-6	TRBJ2-5	-	CASSLAGLQETQYF	TGTGCCAGCAGCTTGGCAGGACTCCAAGAGACCCAGTACTTC
-	TRBV5-5	TRBJ2-1	-	CASSLRTDYDNEQFF	TGTGCCAGCAGCTTGCGGACCGACTATGACAATGAGCAGTTCTTC
-	TRBV4-1	TRBJ2-7	-	CASSLLTRGYEQYF	TGCGCCAGCAGCCTTTTGACCAGGGGCTACGAGCAGTACTTC
-	TRBV6-5	TRBJ2-7	-	CASSYGYGEVSYEQYF	TGTGCCAGCAGTTACGGTTATGGAGAGGTTTCCTACGAGCAGTACTTC
medium-sized	TRBV5-6	TRBJ2-1	-	CASSLRYGQGTYNEQFF	TGTGCCAGCAGCTTGAGGTATGGGCAGGGGACCTACAATGAGCAGTTCTTC
-	TRBV27	TRBJ1-5	TRBD1	CASSLTGVMYSNQPQHF	TGTGCCAGCAGTTTGACAGGGGTCATGTATAGCAATCAGCCCCAGCATTTT
-	TRBV4-2	TRBJ1-2	TRBD1	CASSREQGAHSGYTF	TGTGCCAGCAGCCGAGAACAGGGGGCTCATAGTGGCTACACCTTC
-	TRBV11-1	TRBJ1-1	-	CASSSLGANTEAFF	TGTGCCAGCAGCAGTCTGGGCGCGAACACTGAAGCTTTCTTT
-	TRBV11-2	TRBJ2-1	TRBD1	CASSLDDDRGSSGYNEQFF	TGTGCCAGCAGCTTAGATGACGACAGGGGGAGTTCGGGCTACAATGAGCAGTTCTTC
-	TRBV7-6	TRBJ1-1	-	CASSSDIEHGEAFF	TGTGCCAGCAGCTCGGACATTGAACATGGTGAAGCTTTCTTT
-	TRBV6-6	TRBJ1-5	TRBD1	CASSSRRDRTQPQHF	TGTGCCAGCAGTTCTCGACGGGACAGGACTCAGCCCCAGCATTTT
-	TRBV28	TRBJ2-7	TRBD2	CASSLLSGKFNEQYF	TGTGCCAGCTCACTCCTTAGCGGGAAGTTCAACGAGCAGTACTTC
-	TRBV28	TRBJ2-7	TRBD1	CASSSPGQGAHYEQYF	TGTGCCAGCAGTTCCCCGGGACAGGGGGCTCACTACGAGCAGTACTTC
-	TRBV19	TRBJ2-2	-	CASSPRETLNTGELFF	TGTGCCAGTAGCCCCCGAGAGACTCTGAACACCGGGGAGCTGTTTTTT
-	TRBV14	TRBJ1-2	-	CASSQEPYRVGYGYTF	TGTGCCAGCAGCCAAGAACCCTACAGGGTTGGCTATGGCTACACCTTC
-	TRBV27	TRBJ2-7	-	CASSLKTDPWYEQYF	TGTGCCAGCAGTTTAAAGACAGATCCCTGGTACGAGCAGTACTTC
-	TRBV4-2	TRBJ1-2	TRBD1	CASSHSGTGGDGYTF	TGTGCCAGCAGCCATTCCGGGACAGGGGGCGATGGCTACACCTTC
-	TRBV5-1	TRBJ1-2	-	CASSSATRERSNYGYTF	TGCGCCAGCAGCTCAGCAACTCGGGAAAGGAGTAACTATGGCTACACCTTC
-	TRBV28	TRBJ1-1	-	CASSLWYRDHTEAFF	TGTGCCAGCAGTTTATGGTACAGGGATCACACTGAAGCTTTCTTT
-	TRBV10-3	TRBJ1-2	-	CAITTQEGYGYTF	TGTGCCATCACCACCCAGGAGGGTTATGGCTACACCTTC
-	TRBV28	TRBJ2-1	TRBD2	CASSLTSGSGNEQFF	TGTGCCAGCAGTTTGACTAGCGGGAGTGGTAATGAGCAGTTCTTC
-	TRBV15	TRBJ1-1	-	CATSRGGLSTEAFF	TGTGCCACCAGCAGGGGGGGTTTGAGTACTGAAGCTTTCTTT